The entry below describes one T cell receptor beta chain. No antigen is known for it. PCR was performed using 60 Vbeta and 13 Jbeta primers. Generated by immunoSEQ multiplex PCR, the TCRdb table keeps only in-frame clones and is missing some. Of about 120,000 clones listed, around four fifths were seen once; the top ten hold 20%. The CDR3 covers 15 residues. The V gene lost 3 bases and the J gene lost 5 bases, with 15 bases spanning the gap. Germline CDR1 and CDR2: SEHNR and FQNEAQ (reference sequence). This record belongs to a study of cytomegalovirus exposure and HLA in healthy donors. Findings and limits, study-wide: Other equally common chains were less clonally expanded than HLA-associated TCR beta chains, a later analysis showed.

The rearrangement uses TRBV7-9 and TRBJ2-3, with D hard to call. Material: PBMCs. The sequence was obtained from a man aged 18 to 29 in good health and CMV-seropositive. CDR3: CASSFSRQVGDTQYF. CDR3 bases: TGTGCCAGCAGCTTCTCCCGGCAGGTTGGAGATACGCAGTATTTT.